One T cell receptor beta chain is described in this entry. This sample is part of a study of CD8 T cells in ankylosing spondylitis. The CDR3 covers 15 residues. V lost 7 bases and J lost 4; bases outside the gene matches: 6. TCRdb reprocessed the 5' RACE reads via MiXCR and lists one record per CDR3 protein. Among about 280,000 distinct CDR3 sequences listed, about 19% were seen once. Specimen: blood, either unsorted or a sorted T cell fraction (not recorded which). The sequence was obtained from a male donor with ankylosing spondylitis or in good health (not recorded which). V and J are TRBV12-3 or TRBV12-4 and TRBJ2-1; TRBD1 aligns across 11 bases. This CDR3 reads CASIWGTGGYNEQFF. The CDR3 bases are TGTGCCAGCATCTGGGGGACAGGGGGATACAATGAGCAGTTCTTC.